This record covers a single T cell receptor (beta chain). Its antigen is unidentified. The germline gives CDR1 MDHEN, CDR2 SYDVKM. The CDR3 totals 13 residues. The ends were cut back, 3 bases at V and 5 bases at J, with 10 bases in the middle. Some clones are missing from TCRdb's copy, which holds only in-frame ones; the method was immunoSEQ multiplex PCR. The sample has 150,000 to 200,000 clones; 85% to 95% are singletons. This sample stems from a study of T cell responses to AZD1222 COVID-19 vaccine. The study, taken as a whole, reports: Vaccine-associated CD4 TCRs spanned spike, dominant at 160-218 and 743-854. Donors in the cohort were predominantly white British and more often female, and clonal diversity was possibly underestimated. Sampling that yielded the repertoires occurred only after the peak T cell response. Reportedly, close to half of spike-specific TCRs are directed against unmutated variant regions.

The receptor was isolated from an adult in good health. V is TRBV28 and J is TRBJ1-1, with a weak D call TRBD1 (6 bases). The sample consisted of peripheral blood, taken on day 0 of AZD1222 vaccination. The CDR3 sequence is CASSFTGRTEAFF. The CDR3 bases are TGTGCCAGCAGTTTCACAGGGAGGACTGAAGCTTTCTTT.